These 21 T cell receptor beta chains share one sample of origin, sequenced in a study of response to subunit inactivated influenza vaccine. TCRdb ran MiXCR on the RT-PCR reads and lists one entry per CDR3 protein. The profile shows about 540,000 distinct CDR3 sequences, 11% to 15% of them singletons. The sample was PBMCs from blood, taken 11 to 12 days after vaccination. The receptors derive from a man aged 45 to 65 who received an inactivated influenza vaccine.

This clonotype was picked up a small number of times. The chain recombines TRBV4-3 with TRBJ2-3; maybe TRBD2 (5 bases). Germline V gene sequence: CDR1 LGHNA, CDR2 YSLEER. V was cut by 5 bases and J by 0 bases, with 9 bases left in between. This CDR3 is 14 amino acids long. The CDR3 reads CASSYGISTDTQYF. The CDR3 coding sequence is TGCGCCAGCAGCTACGGGATTAGCACAGATACGCAGTATTTT.

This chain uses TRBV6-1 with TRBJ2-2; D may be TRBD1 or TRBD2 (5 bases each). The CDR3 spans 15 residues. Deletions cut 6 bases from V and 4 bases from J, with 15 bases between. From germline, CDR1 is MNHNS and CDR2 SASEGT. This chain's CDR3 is CASSRGRVGTGELFF. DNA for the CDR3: TGTGCCAGCAGCCGGGGCAGGGTCGGCACCGGGGAGCTGTTTTTT.

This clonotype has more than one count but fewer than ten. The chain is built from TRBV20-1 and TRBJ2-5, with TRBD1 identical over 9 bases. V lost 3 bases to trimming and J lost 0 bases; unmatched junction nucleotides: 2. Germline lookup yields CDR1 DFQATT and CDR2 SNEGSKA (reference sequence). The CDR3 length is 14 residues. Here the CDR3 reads CSASGTGYQETQYF. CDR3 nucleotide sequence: TGCAGTGCTAGTGGGACAGGGTACCAAGAGACCCAGTACTTC.

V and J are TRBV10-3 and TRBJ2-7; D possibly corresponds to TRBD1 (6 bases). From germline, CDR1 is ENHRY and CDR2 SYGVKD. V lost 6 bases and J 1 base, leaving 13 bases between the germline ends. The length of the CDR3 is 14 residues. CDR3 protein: CAIRGDISSYEQYF. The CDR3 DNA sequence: TGTGCCATCAGGGGGGACATTAGTTCCTACGAGCAGTACTTC.

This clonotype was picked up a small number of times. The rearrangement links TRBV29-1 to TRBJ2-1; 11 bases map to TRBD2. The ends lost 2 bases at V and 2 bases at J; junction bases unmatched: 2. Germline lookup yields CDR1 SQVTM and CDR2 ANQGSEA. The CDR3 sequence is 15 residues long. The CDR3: CSVEILAGAYNEQFF. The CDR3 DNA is TGCAGCGTTGAAATACTAGCGGGAGCCTACAATGAGCAGTTCTTC.

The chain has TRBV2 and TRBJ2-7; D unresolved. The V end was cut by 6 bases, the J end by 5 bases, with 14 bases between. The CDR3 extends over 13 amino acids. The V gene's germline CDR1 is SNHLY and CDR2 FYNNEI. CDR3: CASSLDIIHEQYF. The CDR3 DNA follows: TGTGCCAGCAGCTTAGACATCATCCACGAGCAGTACTTC.

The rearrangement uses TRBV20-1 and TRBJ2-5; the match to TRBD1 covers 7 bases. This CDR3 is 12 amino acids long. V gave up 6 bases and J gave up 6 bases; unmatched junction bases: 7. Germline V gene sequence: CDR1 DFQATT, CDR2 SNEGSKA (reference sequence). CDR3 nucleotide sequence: TGCAGTGCCCACAGGGGTCTTAAGACCCAGTACTTC. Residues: CSAHRGLKTQYF.

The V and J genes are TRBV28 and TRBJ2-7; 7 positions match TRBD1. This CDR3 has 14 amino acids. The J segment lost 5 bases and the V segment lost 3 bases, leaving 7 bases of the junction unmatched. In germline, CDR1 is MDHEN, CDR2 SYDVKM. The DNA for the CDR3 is TGTGCCAGCAGTTTGTCACAGGGGTCCCACGAGCAGTACTTC. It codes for CASSLSQGSHEQYF.

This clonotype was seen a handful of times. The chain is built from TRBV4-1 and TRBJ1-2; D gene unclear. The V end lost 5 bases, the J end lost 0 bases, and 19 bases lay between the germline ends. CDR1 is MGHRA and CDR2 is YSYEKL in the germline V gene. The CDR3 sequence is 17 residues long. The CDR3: CASSDPPPGVPNYGYTF. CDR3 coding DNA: TGCGCCAGCAGCGATCCCCCACCAGGAGTTCCTAACTATGGCTACACCTTC.

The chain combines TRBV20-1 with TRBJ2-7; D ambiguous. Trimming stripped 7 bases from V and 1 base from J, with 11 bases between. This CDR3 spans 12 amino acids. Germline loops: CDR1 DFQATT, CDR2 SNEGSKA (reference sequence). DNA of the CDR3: TGCAGTGGGAGAGGCGGATCCTACGAGCAGTACTTC. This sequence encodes CSGRGGSYEQYF.

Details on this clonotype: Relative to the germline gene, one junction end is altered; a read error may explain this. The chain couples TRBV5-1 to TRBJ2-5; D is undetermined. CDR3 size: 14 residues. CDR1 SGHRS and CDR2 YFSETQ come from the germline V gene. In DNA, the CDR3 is TGCGACAGCAGTCGGGCAATAAACCAAGAGACCCAGTACTTC. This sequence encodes CDSSRAINQETQYF.

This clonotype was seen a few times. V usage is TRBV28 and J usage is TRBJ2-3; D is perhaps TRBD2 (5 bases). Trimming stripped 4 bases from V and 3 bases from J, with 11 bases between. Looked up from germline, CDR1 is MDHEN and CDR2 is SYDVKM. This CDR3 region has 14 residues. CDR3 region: CASSSGVGTDTQYF. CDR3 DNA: TGTGCCAGCAGTTCCGGGGTTGGGACAGATACGCAGTATTTT.

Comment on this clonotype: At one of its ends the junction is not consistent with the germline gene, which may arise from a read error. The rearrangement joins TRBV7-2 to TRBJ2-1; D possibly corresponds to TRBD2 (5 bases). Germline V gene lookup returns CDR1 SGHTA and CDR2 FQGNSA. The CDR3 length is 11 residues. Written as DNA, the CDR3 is TGTGCCAGAAGCTCTAGCAGGGAGCAGTTCTTC. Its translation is CARSSSREQFF.

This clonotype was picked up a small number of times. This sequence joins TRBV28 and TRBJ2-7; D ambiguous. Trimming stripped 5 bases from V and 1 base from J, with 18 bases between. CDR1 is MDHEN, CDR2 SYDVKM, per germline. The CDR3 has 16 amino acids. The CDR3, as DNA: TGTGCCAGCAGTCCCCTCGTGGTCAGAGGATCCTACGAGCAGTACTTC. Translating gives CASSPLVVRGSYEQYF.

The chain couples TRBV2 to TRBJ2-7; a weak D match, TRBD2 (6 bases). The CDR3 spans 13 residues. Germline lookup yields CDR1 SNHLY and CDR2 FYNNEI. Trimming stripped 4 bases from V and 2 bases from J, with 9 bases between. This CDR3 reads CASSGGETYEQYF. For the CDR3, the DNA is TGTGCCAGCAGTGGGGGGGAGACCTACGAGCAGTACTTC.

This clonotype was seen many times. This CDR3 reads CASSQQGGREQYF. Here the CDR3 DNA reads TGCGCCAGCAGCCAGCAGGGGGGGCGAGAGCAGTACTTC. The chain employs TRBV5-1 and TRBJ2-7, with D perhaps being TRBD1 or TRBD2 (7 bases each). The CDR3 consists of 13 residues. Germline assignment: CDR1 SGHRS and CDR2 YFSETQ. V was trimmed by 4 bases and J by 7 bases, leaving 15 bases between them.

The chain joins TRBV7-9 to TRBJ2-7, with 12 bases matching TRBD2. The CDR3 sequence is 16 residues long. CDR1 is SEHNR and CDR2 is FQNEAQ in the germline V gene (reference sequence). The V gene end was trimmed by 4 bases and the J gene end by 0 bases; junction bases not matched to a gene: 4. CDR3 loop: CASSSLAGGSSYEQYF. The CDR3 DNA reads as TGTGCCAGCAGCTCCCTAGCGGGGGGGAGCTCCTACGAGCAGTACTTC.

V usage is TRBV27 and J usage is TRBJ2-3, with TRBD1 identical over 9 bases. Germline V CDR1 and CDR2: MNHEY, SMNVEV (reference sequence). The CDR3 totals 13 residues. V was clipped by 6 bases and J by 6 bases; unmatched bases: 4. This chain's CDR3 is CASSSGTGDTQYF. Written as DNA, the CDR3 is TGTGCCAGCAGCTCCGGGACAGGGGATACGCAGTATTTT.

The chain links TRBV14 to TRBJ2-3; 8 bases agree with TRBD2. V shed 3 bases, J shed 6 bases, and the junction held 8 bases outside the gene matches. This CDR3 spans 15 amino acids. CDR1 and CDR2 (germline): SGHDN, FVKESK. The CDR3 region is CASSHREGPRDTQYF. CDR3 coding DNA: TGTGCCAGCAGCCATCGGGAGGGCCCGCGTGATACGCAGTATTTT.

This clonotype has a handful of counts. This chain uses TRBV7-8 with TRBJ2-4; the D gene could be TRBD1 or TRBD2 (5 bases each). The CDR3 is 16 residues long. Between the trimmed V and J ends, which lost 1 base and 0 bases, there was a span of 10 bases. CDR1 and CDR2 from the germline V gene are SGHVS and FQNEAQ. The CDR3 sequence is CASSLVGTLAKNIQYF. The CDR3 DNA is TGTGCCAGCAGCTTAGTCGGGACCCTAGCCAAAAACATTCAGTACTTC.

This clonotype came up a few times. CDR3 sequence (DNA): TGTGCCAGTAGTCCGTGGACCGGGGAGCTGTTTTTT. Translating it yields CASSPWTGELFF. The chain joins TRBV19 to TRBJ2-2; D gene ambiguous. The V and J ends lost 5 bases and 5 bases respectively, with 6 bases between them. The CDR3 spans 12 residues. Germline V gives CDR1 LNHDA, CDR2 SQIVND (reference sequence).